These 10 T cell receptor beta chains originate from one sample sequenced in a study of shared clonotypes between healthy human individuals (TCRdb year 2020). The method behind the library was the immunoSEQ multiplex PCR assay. Held by TCRdb, this immuneACCESS table contains in-frame sequences only and omits some clones. Under half of the omission traces to an unresolved V gene where checked; the cause of the rest is unknown. Recorded for this sample are approximately 2.5 million clones; 93% of them occurred a single time. 0.35% to 0.45% of the sample is held by the ten biggest clonotypes. Sequencing input: naive CD4+ T cells from PBMCs. The cell subset or site label for this specimen denotes: CD45RA+ positively selected. The source of these receptors is a man aged 18-30 years in good health. Some clones in this sample may be carry-over from other donors' samples.

The V call is TRBV30, the J call TRBJ2-3; no clear D gene. The germline V gene has CDR1 GTSNPN and CDR2 SVGIG (reference sequence). Trimming removed 8 bases at V and 7 bases at J, with 22 bases between. The CDR3 has 14 residues. In nucleotides, the CDR3 is TGTGCCCTGGGGATCCCGCGACTCGTACATACGCAGTATTTT. Translation: CALGIPRLVHTQYF.

V and J are TRBV14 and TRBJ1-1; unclear D gene. This CDR3 region has 14 residues. V lost 1 base, J lost 0 bases, and 6 bases lay in between. Germline V CDR1 and CDR2: SGHDN, FVKESK. CDR3 coding DNA: TGTGCCAGCAGCCAAGTGAGGATGAACACTGAAGCTTTCTTT. This gives the protein CASSQVRMNTEAFF. The full variable domain, rest sourced from reference TRBV14 and TRBJ1-1, is EAGVTQFPSHSVIEKGQTVTLRCDPISGHDNLYWYRRVMGKEIKFLLHFVKESKQDESGMPNNRFLAERTGGTYSTLKVQPAELEDSGVYFCASSQVRMNTEAFFGQGTRLTVV.

V gene TRBV6-5 combines with J gene TRBJ2-2; D is ambiguous. The CDR3 totals 14 residues. Germline values: CDR1 MNHEY, CDR2 SVGAGI. The V end was cut by 2 bases, the J end by 4 bases, with 8 bases between. CDR3 DNA: TGTGCCAGCAGTTACCAGGCCACCACCGGGGAGCTGTTTTTT. Residues: CASSYQATTGELFF.

The chain has TRBV9 and TRBJ1-6; unclear D gene. Germline CDR1 reads SGDLS; CDR2 reads YYNGEE. This CDR3 region has 15 residues. Trimming took off 2 bases at V and 9 bases at J, with 15 bases between the two ends. In nucleotides, the CDR3 is TGTGCCAGCAGCGTTCTCTCAGGCCTAGTTTCACCCCTCCACTTT. Translated: CASSVLSGLVSPLHF.

The chain combines TRBV27 with TRBJ2-2; 9 nucleotides line up with TRBD2. CDR3 length: 17 residues. V gave up 6 bases and J gave up 4 bases; unmatched junction bases: 12. Germline V gives CDR1 MNHEY, CDR2 SMNVEV (reference sequence). CDR3 sequence reads: CASSPFGGRAPTGELFF. The CDR3, as DNA: TGTGCCAGCAGCCCTTTTGGCGGGAGGGCCCCCACCGGGGAGCTGTTTTTT.

This rearrangement joins TRBV7-2 to TRBJ2-3, with TRBD1 identical over 7 bases. Per the germline V gene, CDR1 is SGHTA and CDR2 is FQGNSA. V was clipped by 1 base and J by 6 bases; unmatched bases: 7. The CDR3 runs 15 residues. The CDR3 loop reads CASSLGGAGGDTQYF. In DNA form, the CDR3 reads TGTGCCAGCAGCTTAGGAGGGGCAGGGGGTGATACGCAGTATTTT.

A single count supports this clone. The chain is built from TRBV5-1 and TRBJ2-7; 8 bases match TRBD1. V lost 5 bases, J lost 6 bases, and 13 bases stayed unmatched. The germline V gene has CDR1 SGHRS and CDR2 YFSETQ. CDR3 length: 15 residues. Here the CDR3 DNA reads TGCGCCAGCAGGTTTCGGGACAGGAGCGCCCTCGAGCAGTACTTC. Translating it yields CASRFRDRSALEQYF.

In DNA form, the CDR3 reads TGCGCCAGCAGGGCGGTGACCTACACCGGGGAGCTGTTTTTT. Translated: CASRAVTYTGELFF. The chain is built from TRBV5-1 and TRBJ2-2; D is undetermined. This CDR3 contains 14 residues. The germline CDR1 and CDR2 sequences are SGHRS and YFSETQ. Trimming removed 5 bases at V and 3 bases at J, with 11 bases between.

This clone was seen more than once but under ten times. The gene calls are TRBV18 and TRBJ1-1; possible D gene TRBD1, 5 bases. Germline-derived CDR1 and CDR2 are KGHSH and LQKENI. V was cut by 5 bases and J by 1 base, with 14 bases left in between. CDR3 length equals 15 residues. As DNA, the CDR3 is TGTGCCAGCTCAATAACAGGCACGGGGAACACTGAAGCTTTCTTT. Amino acid sequence: CASSITGTGNTEAFF. Full variable domain (missing parts from reference TRBV18 and TRBJ1-1): NAGVMQNPRHLVRRRGQEARLRCSPMKGHSHVYWYRQLPEEGLKFMVYLQKENIIDESGMPKERFSAEFPKEGPSILRIQQVVRGDSAAYFCASSITGTGNTEAFFGQGTRLTVV.

The genes are TRBV6-5 and TRBJ2-5; 8 bases are shared with TRBD1. The V gene end was trimmed by 8 bases and the J gene end by 1 base; junction bases not matched to a gene: 3. The germline CDR1 and CDR2 sequences are MNHEY and SVGAGI. This CDR3 region has 13 residues. This chain's CDR3 is CASRQGTQETQYF. CDR3 DNA sequence: TGTGCCAGCCGACAGGGGACCCAAGAGACCCAGTACTTC.